Following are 9 T cell receptor beta chains from one sample sequenced in a study of technical replicates of blood from a handful of donors. The data were produced by immunoSEQ multiplex PCR, yet TCRdb's version contains in-frame clones alone and is incomplete. The sample consists of approximately 81,000 clones, approximately 94% of them appearing once. Sequencing was carried out using T cells isolated from PBMCs. These receptors were taken from a human donor in good health.

The chain uses TRBV5-6 and TRBJ1-2; D gene uncertain. Between the trimmed V and J ends, which lost 0 bases and 2 bases, there was a span of 5 bases. The CDR3 covers 13 residues. CDR1 and CDR2 (germline): SGHDT, YYEEEE. CDR3 protein: CASSLERNYGYTF. The CDR3 DNA sequence: TGTGCCAGCAGCTTGGAGAGGAACTATGGCTACACCTTC. The full variable domain, with the rest looked up from reference TRBV5-6 and TRBJ1-2, is DAGVTQSPTHLIKTRGQQVTLRCSPKSGHDTVSWYQQALGQGPQFIFQYYEEEERQRGNFPDRFSGHQFPNYSSELNVNALLLGDSALYLCASSLERNYGYTFGSGTRLTVV.

This clone is a singleton in its sample. The chain is built from TRBV6-1 and TRBJ1-4; D gene uncertain. This CDR3 has 12 amino acids. Deletions cut 3 bases from V and 8 bases from J, with 7 bases between. The germline CDR1 and CDR2 sequences are MNHNS and SASEGT. The CDR3 is CASSDHLEKLFF. The CDR3 nucleotides are TGTGCCAGCAGTGATCATCTAGAAAAACTGTTTTTT.

This clone was seen a single time. The chain uses TRBV5-3 and TRBJ2-4; TRBD2 matches 10 bases. TRBV5-3 is assigned to the ORF class and has an uncertain function. The CDR3 is 14 amino acids. The junction had 6 bases not matched to a gene; V was cut back by 9 bases and J by 3 bases. CDR3 in amino acids: CAISLAGVKNIQYF. Written as DNA, the CDR3 is TGTGCCATTTCTCTAGCGGGAGTCAAAAACATTCAGTACTTC.

This clone was picked up one time. The chain joins TRBV10-3 to TRBJ2-2; a weak D match, TRBD2 (6 bases). CDR1 is ENHRY, CDR2 SYGVKD, per germline. V lost 10 bases and J 5 bases, leaving 17 bases between the germline ends. This CDR3 region has 14 residues. The CDR3 DNA sequence: TGTGCCAGCGAGCGGGCTGACTTGACCGGGGAGCTGTTTTTT. Protein sequence: CASERADLTGELFF.

The chain has TRBV19 and TRBJ2-5; 7 bases agree with TRBD1. The V gene end was trimmed by 0 bases and the J gene end by 6 bases; junction bases not matched to a gene: 7. CDR1 LNHDA and CDR2 SQIVND come from the germline V gene (reference sequence). The length of the CDR3 is 15 residues. The CDR3 nucleotides are TGTGCCAGTAGTATAGACGAGACAGGGATAAAGACCCAGTACTTC. Translating gives CASSIDETGIKTQYF. The full variable domain, its missing parts supplied by reference TRBV19 and TRBJ2-5, is DGGITQSPKYLFRKEGQNVTLSCEQNLNHDAMYWYRQDPGQGLRLIYYSQIVNDFQKGDIAEGYSVSREKKESFPLTVTSAQKNPTAFYLCASSIDETGIKTQYFGPGTRLLVL.

This clone was found once. The chain combines TRBV5-4 with TRBJ2-1; 8 bases are a match to TRBD2. Germline V gene lookup returns CDR1 SGHNT and CDR2 YYREEE (reference sequence). The CDR3 is made up of 16 amino acids. V lost 4 bases to trimming and J lost 1 base; unmatched junction nucleotides: 7. The CDR3 DNA is TGTGCCAGCAGCGGATTAGGGACTAGATCCTACAATGAGCAGTTCTTC. Translating it yields CASSGLGTRSYNEQFF.

The chain couples TRBV4-3 to TRBJ2-6; D is possibly TRBD2 (7 bases). V was clipped by 1 base and J by 2 bases, with 12 bases between them. The CDR3 is 17 residues long. Germline V gene lookup returns CDR1 LGHNA and CDR2 YSLEER. The CDR3 DNA follows: TGCGCCAGCAGCCAAGTTGGGGGGGGCCCTGGGGCCAACGTCCTGACTTTC. Its translation: CASSQVGGGPGANVLTF.

The J gene is TRBJ1-2, the V gene TRBV7-2; possibly TRBD1 for D (6 bases). Trimming left V 3 bases short and J 4 bases short, with 9 bases between. The CDR3 has 13 residues. Germline CDR1 and CDR2: SGHTA and FQGNSA. This chain's CDR3 is CASSFETGYGYTF. DNA of the CDR3: TGTGCCAGCAGCTTCGAGACAGGCTATGGCTACACCTTC.

This rearrangement joins TRBV11-2 to TRBJ2-1, with D tentatively TRBD2 (5 bases). Germline V lookup: CDR1 SGHAT, CDR2 FQNNGV. The CDR3 has 16 amino acids. The V end was cut by 1 base, the J end by 4 bases, with 14 bases between. CDR3 in DNA: TGTGCCAGCAGCTTAGTTACCGGCCCGGGATACAATGAGCAGTTCTTC. As protein: CASSLVTGPGYNEQFF.